A single sample gave rise to the 14 T cell receptor beta chains below, sequenced in a study of control samples from healthy donors and cancer patients. Only in-frame clones appear in the TCRdb table, and some are missing; sequencing was by immunoSEQ multiplex PCR. The data show roughly 150,000 clones, 70% to 90% seen once. The sample consisted of blood. Receptors originate from a man between 18 and 35 years old in good health.

V gene TRBV28 combines with J gene TRBJ1-2; D not certain. CDR3 length: 15 residues. V was shortened by 5 bases and J by 4 bases, with 17 bases between the two germline ends. The germline V gene has CDR1 MDHEN and CDR2 SYDVKM. The DNA for the CDR3 is TGTGCCAGCAGTCCTCATTCGGACGGATTCTATGGCTACACCTTC. It is translated as CASSPHSDGFYGYTF.

This chain connects TRBV3-1 (or the pseudogene TRBV3-2) to TRBJ2-1; maybe TRBD2 (6 bases). CDR1 is LGHDT and CDR2 is YNNKEL in the germline V gene (reference sequence). CDR3 size: 14 residues. Trimming left V 7 bases short and J 2 bases short, with 12 bases between. The CDR3 DNA reads TGTGCCAGCATTGGGACTTGGCCCTACAATGAGCAGTTCTTC. Translating gives CASIGTWPYNEQFF.

The rearrangement uses TRBV28 and TRBJ1-5; D unclear. This CDR3 has 13 amino acids. Germline-derived CDR1 and CDR2 are MDHEN and SYDVKM. V lost 3 bases and J 5 bases, leaving 8 bases between the germline ends. CDR3 residues: CASSLTGYQPQHF. DNA for the CDR3: TGTGCCAGCAGTTTGACGGGATATCAGCCCCAGCATTTT.

This clone was observed once. The V and J genes are TRBV11-1 and TRBJ2-7; D is uncertain. Germline CDR1 SGHAT, CDR2 FQDESV (reference sequence). V was shortened by 5 bases and J by 1 base, with 9 bases between the two germline ends. The CDR3 length is 13 residues. CDR3 residues: CASSVSRSYEQYF. The CDR3 DNA reads as TGTGCCAGCAGCGTTAGTCGTTCCTACGAGCAGTACTTC.

CDR3 loop: CASSHTGRTYEQYF. CDR3 in DNA: TGTGCCAGCAGCCATACAGGCCGAACTTACGAGCAGTACTTC. V and J are TRBV7-8 and TRBJ2-7, with D perhaps matching TRBD1 (5 bases). Trimming cost V 5 bases and J 4 bases, with 15 bases left between them. The CDR3 totals 14 residues. Germline V CDR1 and CDR2: SGHVS, FQNEAQ.

V usage is TRBV19 and J usage is TRBJ1-4; 8 bases match TRBD1. The CDR3 runs 15 residues. V lost 5 bases, J lost 7 bases, and 9 bases stayed unmatched. CDR1 and CDR2 (germline): LNHDA, SQIVND (reference sequence). CDR3 DNA sequence: TGTGCCAGTAGTGTGCCAGGGGGCGCGTCTGAAAAACTGTTTTTT. As protein: CASSVPGGASEKLFF.

This chain connects TRBV7-2 to TRBJ2-7; D not certain. Trimming removed 1 base from V and 5 bases from J, with 15 bases in between. Germline lookup yields CDR1 SGHTA and CDR2 FQGNSA. The CDR3 loop spans 15 amino acids. The CDR3 is CASSLGARATHEQYF. The CDR3, as DNA: TGTGCCAGCAGCTTAGGGGCACGGGCGACCCACGAGCAGTACTTC. Full variable domain (missing parts from reference TRBV7-2 and TRBJ2-7): GAGVSQSPSNKVTEKGKDVELRCDPISGHTALYWYRQSLGQGLEFLIYFQGNSAPDKSGLPSDRFSAERTGGSVSTLTIQRTQQEDSAVYLCASSLGARATHEQYFGPGTRLTVT.

The V and J genes are TRBV28 and TRBJ1-1, with D uncertain. From germline, CDR1 is MDHEN and CDR2 SYDVKM. Deletions cut 7 bases from V and 0 bases from J, with 9 bases between. The CDR3 has 13 residues. The CDR3 is CASTSSLNTEAFF. The CDR3 DNA follows: TGTGCCAGCACGAGTAGTTTGAACACTGAAGCTTTCTTT.

The chain is built from TRBV30 and TRBJ1-6; unclear D gene. The CDR3 spans 15 residues. V was pared by 2 bases and J by 10 bases, with 18 bases between. Per the germline V gene, CDR1 is GTSNPN and CDR2 is SVGIG (reference sequence). The CDR3 reads CAWSLVTGGGSPLHF. The CDR3 region has the DNA TGTGCCTGGAGTCTAGTGACGGGCGGAGGGTCACCCCTCCACTTT.

This clone came up a few times. The rearrangement uses TRBV7-6 and TRBJ1-3; TRBD1 matches at 7 bases. The CDR3 has 15 residues. Germline V gives CDR1 SGHVS, CDR2 FNYEAQ. V lost 1 base and J lost 4; bases outside the gene matches: 4. CDR3 protein: CASSLGAGGGNTIYF. The CDR3 DNA reads TGTGCCAGCAGCTTAGGAGCAGGGGGAGGAAACACCATATATTTT.

V gene TRBV21-1 combines with J gene TRBJ1-2; the table's D call of TRBD1 was not tested on the DNA. TRBV21-1 is recorded as a pseudogene. CDR3 size: 16 residues. This chain's CDR3 is CASSQGGRTPNYGYTF. CDR3 coding DNA: TGTGCCAGCAGCCAAGGGGGAAGGACACCCAACTATGGCTACACCTTC.

In its sample, this clone was seen once. V usage is TRBV7-3 and J usage is TRBJ2-2, with D possibly TRBD2 on 7 matching bases. Germline assignment: CDR1 SGHTA and CDR2 FQGTGA. The CDR3 is 13 amino acids. V dropped 7 bases and J dropped 7 bases, with 13 bases sitting between them. The CDR3 nucleotides are TGTGCCAGCACGGGGGGCGTAGGCGGGGAGCTGTTTTTT. Its translation: CASTGGVGGELFF.

The chain joins TRBV7-2 to TRBJ2-5; D is possibly TRBD2 (6 bases). This CDR3 has 14 residues. V was trimmed by 5 bases and J by 4 bases, leaving 14 bases between them. CDR1 and CDR2 (germline): SGHTA, FQGNSA. CDR3 DNA: TGTGCCAGCAGCCGGGGACGGGGGTTAGAGACCCAGTACTTC. Translating it yields CASSRGRGLETQYF.

This clone was counted a few times. This chain joins TRBV23-1 and TRBJ1-4, with D perhaps matching TRBD1 (6 bases). TRBV23-1 is placed among ORFs of uncertain function. This CDR3 has 16 residues. Trimming left V 0 bases short and J 8 bases short, with 16 bases between. This chain's CDR3 is CASSQSTGGAREKLFF. The CDR3 coding sequence is TGCGCCAGCAGTCAATCGACGGGGGGGGCCAGAGAAAAACTGTTTTTT.